Listed below are T cell receptor beta chains from one sample, sequenced in a study of cytomegalovirus exposure and HLA in healthy donors. Repertoires were generated with immunoSEQ multiplex PCR, while TCRdb's copy carries only in-frame clones and drops some. The sample holds 68,000 or so clones, about 91% seen once. Sequenced: PBMCs. All receptors come from a young man in good health and CMV-seronegative. CDR3s include the opening cysteine and the closing phenylalanine or tryptophan.

V gene: TRBV7-2
CDR3 length: 12
CDR3 protein: CASSSGFQPQHF

V gene: TRBV4-2
CDR3 length: 17
CDR3 protein: CASSLGLAGTNTGELFF

V gene: TRBV6-6
CDR3 length: 15
CDR3 protein: CASRRDRGFFGELFF

V gene: TRBV18
CDR3 length: 16
CDR3 protein: CASSPAGAIGANVLTF

V gene: TRBV9
CDR3 length: 13
CDR3 protein: CASSVEVSQPQHF

V gene: TRBV9
CDR3 length: 18
CDR3 protein: CASSVAQGTSGIEETQYF

V gene: TRBV28
CDR3 length: 18
CDR3 protein: CASSLLGGRTFSYNEQFF

V gene: TRBV9
CDR3 length: 15
CDR3 protein: CASSVRDSFRNEQFF

V gene: TRBV7-9
CDR3 length: 16
CDR3 protein: CASSLAAAGGSQPQHF

V gene: TRBV9
CDR3 length: 15
CDR3 protein: CASSVGGGETYGYTF

V gene: TRBV18
CDR3 length: 14
CDR3 protein: CASSPPQNSYEQYF

V gene: TRBV7-2
CDR3 length: 15
CDR3 protein: CASSFSGRAYNEQFF

V gene: TRBV2
CDR3 length: 14
CDR3 protein: CASRTGKYLYEQYF

V gene: TRBV28
CDR3 length: 17
CDR3 protein: CASSLLRSGQGNYGYTF

V gene: TRBV6-5
CDR3 length: 16
CDR3 protein: CASSYSGTSGVGAQYF

V gene: TRBV28
CDR3 length: 16
CDR3 protein: CASSSGGQGARQPQHF

V gene: TRBV18
CDR3 length: 12
CDR3 protein: CASSSRFDEQFF